The 13 T cell receptor beta chains reported below all come from one sample, sequenced in a study of CD8 T cells in ankylosing spondylitis. TCRdb called the 5' RACE reads again in MiXCR, with one record for every CDR3 protein. The sample lists roughly 450,000 distinct CDR3 sequences, roughly 27% occurring once. Regarding the study as a whole: A TCR beta motif of several highly homologous variants seemed to mark ankylosing spondylitis blood.

These TCRs are of unknown antigen specificity. What was sequenced was blood, either unsorted or a sorted T cell fraction (not recorded which). These TCRs come from a male donor with ankylosing spondylitis.

The chain recombines TRBV11-2 with TRBJ2-1, with D perhaps TRBD2 (5 bases). V lost 0 bases and J 11 bases, leaving 11 bases between the germline ends. CDR1 SGHAT and CDR2 FQNNGV come from the germline V gene. This CDR3 has 13 residues. The DNA of the CDR3 is TGTGCCAGCAGCTTAGATCGGACGGGGAAGCAGTTCTTC. Translated: CASSLDRTGKQFF.

The count of this clonotype is one. The rearrangement uses TRBV11-2 and TRBJ2-5; 13 bases are shared with TRBD2. The V segment lost 5 bases and the J segment 2 bases; nucleotides outside the gene matches: 5. Looked up from germline, CDR1 is SGHAT and CDR2 is FQNNGV. The CDR3 is 16 amino acids. The CDR3 DNA follows: TGTGCCAGCAGCCCCGGGACTAGCGGGACTCAAGAGACCCAGTACTTC. This encodes CASSPGTSGTQETQYF.

This clonotype showed up just a few times. The chain employs TRBV20-1 and TRBJ2-1, with a tentative D call TRBD2 (5 bases). This CDR3 comprises 14 residues. The V gene's germline CDR1 is DFQATT and CDR2 SNEGSKA (reference sequence). Between the trimmed V and J ends, which lost 3 bases and 0 bases, there was a span of 9 bases. The CDR3: CSASLGSSYNEQFF. CDR3 nucleotide sequence: TGCAGTGCTAGTTTAGGGAGCTCCTACAATGAGCAGTTCTTC.

This chain connects TRBV6-2 or TRBV6-3 to TRBJ2-4, with 8 bases aligning to TRBD1. With V trimmed by 5 bases and J by 7 bases, 4 bases remained unmatched. The germline gives CDR1 MNHEY, CDR2 SVGEGT. The CDR3 is 13 residues long. The CDR3, as DNA: TGTGCCAGCAGTGATAGGACAGGGAACATTCAGTACTTC. Amino acid sequence: CASSDRTGNIQYF.

This clonotype showed up just a few times. The CDR3 loop is CSVSRYQAAYEQYF. The CDR3, as DNA: TGCAGTGTATCTAGGTACCAGGCTGCCTACGAGCAGTACTTC. The rearrangement joins TRBV20-1 to TRBJ2-7; D ambiguous. V was clipped by 7 bases and J by 2 bases, with 18 bases between them. There are 14 residues in the CDR3. Looked up from germline, CDR1 is DFQATT and CDR2 is SNEGSKA (reference sequence).

V gene TRBV3-1 combines with J gene TRBJ2-1; tentatively, D is TRBD1 or TRBD2 (7 bases each). Trimming left V 2 bases short and J 4 bases short, with 24 bases between. This CDR3 has 19 amino acids. CDR1 is LGHDT and CDR2 is YNNKEL in the germline V gene (reference sequence). The CDR3 reads CASSQPQGGLRRNYNEQFF. CDR3 bases: TGTGCCAGCAGCCAACCTCAGGGGGGGCTTCGGAGAAATTACAATGAGCAGTTCTTC.

V usage is TRBV7-2 and J usage is TRBJ2-3; TRBD2 agrees at 13 bases. The CDR3 totals 15 residues. Germline V gene lookup returns CDR1 SGHTA and CDR2 FQGNSA. V dropped 7 bases and J dropped 6; count of bases not matched to a gene: 7. This CDR3 reads CASTLGLAGVDTQYF. DNA for the CDR3: TGTGCCAGCACCCTAGGACTAGCGGGAGTGGATACGCAGTATTTT.

In its sample, this clonotype was seen once. This chain uses TRBV7-9 with TRBJ2-1; 9 positions match TRBD2. The CDR3 has 15 amino acids. V lost 1 base, J lost 8 bases, and 6 bases stayed unmatched. Germline V lookup: CDR1 SEHNR, CDR2 FQNEAQ (reference sequence). The CDR3 sequence: CASSLGGSGGYEQFF. CDR3 nucleotide sequence: TGTGCCAGCAGCTTAGGTGGTAGCGGGGGTTATGAGCAGTTCTTC.

V gene TRBV6-2 or TRBV6-3 combines with J gene TRBJ2-5; 10 nucleotides match TRBD1. Germline CDR1 reads MNHEY; CDR2 reads SVGEGT. V dropped 6 bases and J dropped 4; count of bases not matched to a gene: 11. There are 16 residues in the CDR3. CDR3 protein: CASRPTGTGDRETQYF. CDR3 DNA: TGTGCCAGCAGACCCACCGGGACAGGGGACCGAGAGACCCAGTACTTC.

The table lists this clonotype with a few counts. V and J are TRBV20-1 and TRBJ2-1; possible D gene TRBD2, 5 bases. V was pared by 7 bases and J by 4 bases, with 11 bases between. Germline loops: CDR1 DFQATT, CDR2 SNEGSKA (reference sequence). The CDR3 is 12 amino acids. CDR3 sequence reads: CSVGRTYNEQFF. DNA for the CDR3: TGCAGTGTGGGCAGGACTTACAATGAGCAGTTCTTC.

This clonotype was seen a handful of times. The V call is TRBV6-1, the J call TRBJ2-1; 7 bases are a match to TRBD2. CDR1 and CDR2 (germline): MNHNS, SASEGT. This CDR3 is built from 15 residues. Trimming at V came to 8 bases and at J to 0 bases, leaving 7 bases not matched to a gene. CDR3 protein: CASHTGGSSYNEQFF. The DNA of the CDR3 is TGTGCCAGCCATACGGGCGGGAGCTCCTACAATGAGCAGTTCTTC.

This clonotype was observed a handful of times. This chain links TRBV5-1 with TRBJ1-1; D is possibly TRBD1 (5 bases). This CDR3 contains 17 residues. Germline V CDR1 and CDR2: SGHRS, YFSETQ. V was pared by 0 bases and J by 0 bases, with 15 bases between. CDR3 residues: CASSLGSGRLLNTEAFF. For the CDR3, the DNA is TGCGCCAGCAGCTTGGGGTCGGGACGCCTTCTGAACACTGAAGCTTTCTTT.

This clonotype has more than one count but fewer than ten. The genes are TRBV27 and TRBJ2-5, with a weak D call TRBD1 (7 bases). Trimming left V 7 bases short and J 4 bases short, with 22 bases between. CDR3 length: 16 residues. Per the germline V gene, CDR1 is MNHEY and CDR2 is SMNVEV (reference sequence). The CDR3 region is CASIFDRVGGGETQYF. In nucleotides, the CDR3 is TGTGCCAGCATTTTCGACAGGGTTGGGGGAGGAGAGACCCAGTACTTC.